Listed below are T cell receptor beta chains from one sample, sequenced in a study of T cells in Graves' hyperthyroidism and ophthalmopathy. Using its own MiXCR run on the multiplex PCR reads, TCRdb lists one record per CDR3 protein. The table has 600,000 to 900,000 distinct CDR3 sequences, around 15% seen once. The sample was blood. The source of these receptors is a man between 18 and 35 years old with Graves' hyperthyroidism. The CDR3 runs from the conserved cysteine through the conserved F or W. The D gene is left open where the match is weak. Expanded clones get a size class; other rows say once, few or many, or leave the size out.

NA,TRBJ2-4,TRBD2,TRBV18,TGTGCCAGCTCACCCCCATCCCCAAAACTAGCGGGACCGACTCTAGCCAAAAACATTCAGTACTTC,CASSPPSPKLAGPTLAKNIQYF
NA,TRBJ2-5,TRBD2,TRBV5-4,TGTGCCAGCAGCTTGTTCCTAGCGGGAGGACTCCAAGAGACCCAGTACTTC,CASSLFLAGGLQETQYF
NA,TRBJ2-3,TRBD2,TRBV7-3,TGTGCCAGCAGCCCCCACCTGACTAGCGGCACTATCACAGATACGCAGTATTTT,CASSPHLTSGTITDTQYF
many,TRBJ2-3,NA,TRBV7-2,TGTGCCAGCAGCTTAGCGTTTCTAGCGACAGATACGCAGTATTTT,CASSLAFLATDTQYF
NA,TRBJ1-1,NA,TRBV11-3,TGCGCCAGCAGCAAGGGTCGTGAAGCTTTCTTT,CASSKGREAFF
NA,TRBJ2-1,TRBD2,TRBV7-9,TGTGCCAGCAGCCTCAGAGCCGGGACTAGCGGGACTTCTGAGCAGTTCTTC,CASSLRAGTSGTSEQFF
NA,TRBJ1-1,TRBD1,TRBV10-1,TGCGCCAGCAGTCCCAGCGTGGGACAGGCAATGAACACTGAAGCTTTCTTT,CASSPSVGQAMNTEAFF
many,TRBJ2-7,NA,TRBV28,TGTGCCAGCAGTATTACGTCTGGCGAGCAGTACTTC,CASSITSGEQYF
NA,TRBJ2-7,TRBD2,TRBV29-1,TGCAGCGTCCTGACAGGACTAGCATCCTACGAGCAGTACTTC,CSVLTGLASYEQYF
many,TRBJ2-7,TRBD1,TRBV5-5,TGTGCCAGCAGCTTACCCCCGGGACAGGGGGCTCGAGAGCAGTACTTC,CASSLPPGQGAREQYF
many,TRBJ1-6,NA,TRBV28,TGTGCCAGCAGTTTTCAAGGCGACAATTCACCCCTCCACTTT,CASSFQGDNSPLHF
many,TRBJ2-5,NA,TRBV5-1,TGCGCCAGCAGCTTGGGGGCAGGGGCTGAGACCCAGTACTTC,CASSLGAGAETQYF
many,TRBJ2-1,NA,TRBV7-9,TGTGCCAGCAGCCAACGGCTAATGGGACCCTACAATGAGCAGTTCTTC,CASSQRLMGPYNEQFF
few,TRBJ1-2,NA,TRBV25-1,TGTGCCAGCAGTGATCTATCGGCAGGGGTGGGCTACACCTTC,CASSDLSAGVGYTF
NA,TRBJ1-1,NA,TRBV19,TGTGCCAGTAGTATCCGGGGTGGGGCTGAAGCTTTCTTT,CASSIRGGAEAFF
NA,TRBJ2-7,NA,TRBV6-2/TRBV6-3,TGTGCCAGCAGCCCGAAGAAGGGGAGGAGGAGAGAGCAGTACTTC,CASSPKKGRRREQYF
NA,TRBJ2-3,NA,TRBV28,TGTGCCCTTGGTTGGGGGCCAACTCCTAGCACAGATACGCAGTATTTT,CALGWGPTPSTDTQYF
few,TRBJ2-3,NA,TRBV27,TGTGCCAGCATTAGCGGAGTTTCAGATACGCAGTATTTT,CASISGVSDTQYF
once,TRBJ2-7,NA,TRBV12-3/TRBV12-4,TGTGCCAGCAGTTTATCAGAACCCTACGAGCAGTACTTC,CASSLSEPYEQYF
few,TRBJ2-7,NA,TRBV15,TGTGCCACCAGCAGAGCCGGGCTACAGAACGAGCAGTACTTC,CATSRAGLQNEQYF
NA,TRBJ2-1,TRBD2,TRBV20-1,TGCAGTGCGAAACTAGCGGAGAGCTCCTACAATGAGCAGTTCTTC,CSAKLAESSYNEQFF
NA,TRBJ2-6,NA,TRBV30,TGTGCCTCCCGGTTCGGCTCTGGGGCCAACGTCCTGACTTTC,CASRFGSGANVLTF
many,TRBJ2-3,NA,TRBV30,TGTGCCTGGACAGGCCGTAGCACAGATACGCAGTATTTT,CAWTGRSTDTQYF
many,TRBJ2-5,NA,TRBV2,TGTGCCAGCACGGGAAGGGCTAGCGAGCAAGAGACCCAGTACTTC,CASTGRASEQETQYF
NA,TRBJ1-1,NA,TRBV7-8,TGTGCCAGCAGCTTAGCGGGCGCTGAGAACACTGAAGCTTTCTTT,CASSLAGAENTEAFF
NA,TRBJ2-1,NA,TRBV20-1,TGCAGTGCCCACGGGAATAGGGATGAGCAGTTCTTC,CSAHGNRDEQFF
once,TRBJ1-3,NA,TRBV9,TGTGCCAGCAGCATCGGGACACCGGGAAACACCATATATTTT,CASSIGTPGNTIYF
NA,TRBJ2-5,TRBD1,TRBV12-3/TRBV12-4,TGTGCCAGCAGTTCACAGGGGCTGGGGGAGACCCAGTACTTC,CASSSQGLGETQYF
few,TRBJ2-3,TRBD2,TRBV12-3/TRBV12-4,TGTGCCAGCACCCCACTAGCGGGAGGTCTCGATACGCAGTATTTT,CASTPLAGGLDTQYF
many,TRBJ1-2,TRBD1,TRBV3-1,TGTGCCAGCAGCCAAGAAGGGACAGGCCTAGCTAACTATGGCTACACCTTC,CASSQEGTGLANYGYTF
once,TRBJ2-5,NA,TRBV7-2,TGTGCCAGCAGCTCCCACCCTTTCCTTCTGGCGGGCGGACAAGAGACCCAGTACTTC,CASSSHPFLLAGGQETQYF
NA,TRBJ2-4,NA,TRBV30,TGTGCCTGGAGACGGACAGACCAAAACATTCAGTACTTC,CAWRRTDQNIQYF